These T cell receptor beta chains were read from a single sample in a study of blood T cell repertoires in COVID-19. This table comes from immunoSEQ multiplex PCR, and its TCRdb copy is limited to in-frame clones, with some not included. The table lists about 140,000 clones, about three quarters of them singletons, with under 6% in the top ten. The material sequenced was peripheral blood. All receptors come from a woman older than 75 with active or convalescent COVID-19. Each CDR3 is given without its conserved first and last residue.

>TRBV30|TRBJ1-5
AWGDGQGTSNQPQH
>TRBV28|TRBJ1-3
ASSRGGTGNTIY
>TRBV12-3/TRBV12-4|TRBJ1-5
ASSLEGYQPQH
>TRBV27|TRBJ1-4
ASSWQGTEKLF
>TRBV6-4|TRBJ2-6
ASRAGGASGANVLT
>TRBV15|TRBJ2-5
ATSKTGQETQY
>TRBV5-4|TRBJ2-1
ASSLEGLAGLDEQF
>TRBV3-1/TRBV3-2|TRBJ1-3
ASSHQTEGNTIY
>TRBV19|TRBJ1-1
ASKDRAIVNTEAF
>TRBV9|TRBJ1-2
ASSVDRNDGYT